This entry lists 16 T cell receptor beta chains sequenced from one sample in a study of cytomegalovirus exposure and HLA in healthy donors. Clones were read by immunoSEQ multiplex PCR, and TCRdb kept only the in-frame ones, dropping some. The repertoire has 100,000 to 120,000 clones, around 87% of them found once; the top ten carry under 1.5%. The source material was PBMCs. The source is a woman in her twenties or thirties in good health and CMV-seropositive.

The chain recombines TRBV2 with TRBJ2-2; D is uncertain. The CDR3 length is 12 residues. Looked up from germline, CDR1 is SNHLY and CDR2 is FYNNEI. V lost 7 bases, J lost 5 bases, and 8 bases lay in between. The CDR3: CASTAETGELFF. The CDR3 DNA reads TGTGCCAGCACGGCGGAGACCGGGGAGCTGTTTTTT.

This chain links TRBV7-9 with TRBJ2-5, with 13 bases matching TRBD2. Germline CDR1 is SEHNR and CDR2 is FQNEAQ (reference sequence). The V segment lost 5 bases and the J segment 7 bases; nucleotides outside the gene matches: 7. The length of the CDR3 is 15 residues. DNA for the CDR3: TGTGCCAGCAGCCCCGGACTAGCGGGAGTGGGGACCCAGTACTTC. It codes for CASSPGLAGVGTQYF.

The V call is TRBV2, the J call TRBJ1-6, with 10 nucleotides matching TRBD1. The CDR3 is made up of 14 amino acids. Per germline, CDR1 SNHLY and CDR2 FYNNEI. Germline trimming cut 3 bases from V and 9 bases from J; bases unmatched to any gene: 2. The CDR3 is CASSETGGISPLHF. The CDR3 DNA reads TGTGCCAGCAGTGAGACAGGGGGCATTTCACCCCTCCACTTT.

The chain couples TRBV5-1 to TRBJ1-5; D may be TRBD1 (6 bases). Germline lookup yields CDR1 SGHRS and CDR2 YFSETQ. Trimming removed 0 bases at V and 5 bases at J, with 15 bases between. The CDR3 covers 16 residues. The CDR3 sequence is CASSLVRAGAYQPQHF. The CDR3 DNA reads TGCGCCAGCAGCTTGGTTAGGGCAGGGGCTTATCAGCCCCAGCATTTT.

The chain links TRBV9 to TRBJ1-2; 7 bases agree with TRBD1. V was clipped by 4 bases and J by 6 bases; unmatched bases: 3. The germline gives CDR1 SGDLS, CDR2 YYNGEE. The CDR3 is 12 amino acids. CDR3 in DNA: TGTGCCAGCAGCAGGGGGCCGGATGGCTACACCTTC. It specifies CASSRGPDGYTF.

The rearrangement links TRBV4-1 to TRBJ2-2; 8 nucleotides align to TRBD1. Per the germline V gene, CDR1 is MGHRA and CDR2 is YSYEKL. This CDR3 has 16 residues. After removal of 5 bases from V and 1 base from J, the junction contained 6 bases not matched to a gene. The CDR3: CASSSLRGRNTGELFF. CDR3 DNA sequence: TGCGCCAGCAGCTCGCTCAGGGGGCGGAACACCGGGGAGCTGTTTTTT.

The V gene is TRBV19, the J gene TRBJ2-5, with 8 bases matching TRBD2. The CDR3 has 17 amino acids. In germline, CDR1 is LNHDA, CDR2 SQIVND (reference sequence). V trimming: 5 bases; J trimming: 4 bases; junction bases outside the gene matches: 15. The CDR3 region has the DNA TGTGCCAGTAGTTGGCCAGCGGGGGAGAACTGGGGAGAGACCCAGTACTTC. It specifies CASSWPAGENWGETQYF. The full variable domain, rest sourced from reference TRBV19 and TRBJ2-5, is DGGITQSPKYLFRKEGQNVTLSCEQNLNHDAMYWYRQDPGQGLRLIYYSQIVNDFQKGDIAEGYSVSREKKESFPLTVTSAQKNPTAFYLCASSWPAGENWGETQYFGPGTRLLVL.

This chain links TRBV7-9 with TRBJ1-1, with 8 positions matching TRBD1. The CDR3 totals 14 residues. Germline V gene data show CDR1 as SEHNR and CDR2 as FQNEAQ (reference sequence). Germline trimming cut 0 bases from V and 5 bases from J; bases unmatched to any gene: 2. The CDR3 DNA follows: TGTGCCAGCAGCTTAGCCACAGGGGGAACTGAAGCTTTCTTT. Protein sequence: CASSLATGGTEAFF.

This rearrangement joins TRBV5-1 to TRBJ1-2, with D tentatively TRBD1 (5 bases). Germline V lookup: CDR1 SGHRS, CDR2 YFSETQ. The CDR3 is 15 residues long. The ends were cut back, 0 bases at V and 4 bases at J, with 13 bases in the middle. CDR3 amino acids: CASSLEGSRAYGYTF. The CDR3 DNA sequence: TGCGCCAGCAGCTTGGAAGGATCCAGGGCCTATGGCTACACCTTC.

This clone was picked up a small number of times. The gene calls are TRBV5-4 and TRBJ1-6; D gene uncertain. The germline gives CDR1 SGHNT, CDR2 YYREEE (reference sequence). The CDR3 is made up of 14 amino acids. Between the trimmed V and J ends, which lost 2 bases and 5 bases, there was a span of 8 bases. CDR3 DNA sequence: TGTGCCAGCAGCTTAAACGGTGATAATTCACCCCTCCACTTT. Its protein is CASSLNGDNSPLHF.

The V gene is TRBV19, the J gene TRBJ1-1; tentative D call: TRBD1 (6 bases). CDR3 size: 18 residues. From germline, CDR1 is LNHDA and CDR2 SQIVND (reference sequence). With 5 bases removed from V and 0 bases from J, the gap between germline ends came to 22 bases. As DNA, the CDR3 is TGTGCCAGTAGTGGTCGGAAACAGGGTGGACAGATGAACACTGAAGCTTTCTTT. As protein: CASSGRKQGGQMNTEAFF.

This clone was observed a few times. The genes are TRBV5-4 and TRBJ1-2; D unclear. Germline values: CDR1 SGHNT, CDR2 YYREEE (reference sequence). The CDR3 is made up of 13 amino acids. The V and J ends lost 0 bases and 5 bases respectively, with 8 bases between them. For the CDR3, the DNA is TGTGCCAGCAGCTTGGGTGCGCAATATGGCTACACCTTC. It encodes CASSLGAQYGYTF.

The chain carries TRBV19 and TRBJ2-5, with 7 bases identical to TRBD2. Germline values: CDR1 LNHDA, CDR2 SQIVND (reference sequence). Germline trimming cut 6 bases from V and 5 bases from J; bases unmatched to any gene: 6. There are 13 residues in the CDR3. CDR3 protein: CASSRTRFETQYF. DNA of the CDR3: TGTGCCAGTAGCCGGACTAGATTCGAGACCCAGTACTTC.

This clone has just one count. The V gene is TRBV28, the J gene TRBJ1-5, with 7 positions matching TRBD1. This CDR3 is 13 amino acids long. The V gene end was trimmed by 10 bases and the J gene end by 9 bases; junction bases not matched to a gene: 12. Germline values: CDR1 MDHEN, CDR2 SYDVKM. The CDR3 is CATLHAQGGPQHF. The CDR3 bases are TGTGCCACCCTTCACGCCCAGGGGGGGCCCCAGCATTTT. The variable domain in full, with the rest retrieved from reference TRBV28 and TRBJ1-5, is DVKVTQSSRYLVKRTGEKVFLECVQDMDHENMFWYRQDPGLGLRLIYFSYDVKMKEKGDIPEGYSVSREKKERFSLILESASTNQTSMYLCATLHAQGGPQHFGDGTRLSIL.

CDR3 nucleotides: TGTGCCAGCAGCCCCGGGACAGGGTTTCGCGAGCAGTACTTC. The encoded protein is CASSPGTGFREQYF. The V and J genes are TRBV7-6 and TRBJ2-7, with 9 bases matching TRBD1. The V gene end was trimmed by 5 bases and the J gene end by 6 bases; junction bases not matched to a gene: 8. CDR1 SGHVS and CDR2 FNYEAQ come from the germline V gene. This CDR3 spans 14 amino acids.

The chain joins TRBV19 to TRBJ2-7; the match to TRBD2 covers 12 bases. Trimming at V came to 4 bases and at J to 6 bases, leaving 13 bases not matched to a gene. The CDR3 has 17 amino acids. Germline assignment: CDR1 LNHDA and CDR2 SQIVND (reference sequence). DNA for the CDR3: TGTGCCAGTAGTACTGTACTAGCGGGAGGCAGAGGAGGCGAGCAGTACTTC. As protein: CASSTVLAGGRGGEQYF.